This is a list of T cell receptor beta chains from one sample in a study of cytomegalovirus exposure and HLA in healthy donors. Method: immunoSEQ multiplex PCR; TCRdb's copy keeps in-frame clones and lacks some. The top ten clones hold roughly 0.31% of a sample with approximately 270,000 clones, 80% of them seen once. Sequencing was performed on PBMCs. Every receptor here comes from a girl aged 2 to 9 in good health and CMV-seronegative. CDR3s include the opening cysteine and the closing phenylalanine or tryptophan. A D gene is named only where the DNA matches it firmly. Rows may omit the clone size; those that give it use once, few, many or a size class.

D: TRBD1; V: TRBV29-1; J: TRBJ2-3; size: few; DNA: TGCAGCGTTGCCGGGACAGGGCTGGGAGATACGCAGTATTTT; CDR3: CSVAGTGLGDTQYF
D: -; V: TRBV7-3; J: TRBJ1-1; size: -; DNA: TGTGCCAGCAGCTTGTCGGGGATGAACACTGAAGCTTTCTTT; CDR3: CASSLSGMNTEAFF
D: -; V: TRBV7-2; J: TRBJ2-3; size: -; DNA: TGTGCCAGCAGCTTAGGGGCAGGGGTCCGCACAGATACGCAGTATTTT; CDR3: CASSLGAGVRTDTQYF
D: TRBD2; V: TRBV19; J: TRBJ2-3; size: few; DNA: TGTGCCAGTAGTATCCACGGGAGGAGGGGCACAGATACGCAGTATTTT; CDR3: CASSIHGRRGTDTQYF
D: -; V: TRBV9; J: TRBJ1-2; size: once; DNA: TGTGCCAGCAGCGCTTTGGAGGACTACACCTTC; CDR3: CASSALEDYTF
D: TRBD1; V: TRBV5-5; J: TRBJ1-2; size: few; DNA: TGTGCCAGCAGAAGGACGATTCTCGGGACAGGGTCTAACTATGGCTACACCTTC; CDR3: CASRRTILGTGSNYGYTF
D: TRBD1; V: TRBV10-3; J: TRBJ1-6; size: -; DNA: TGTGCCATCAGTGATTGGGACAGGGCATCATATAATTCACCCCTCCACTTT; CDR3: CAISDWDRASYNSPLHF
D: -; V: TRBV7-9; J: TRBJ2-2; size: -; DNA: TGTGCCAGCAGCTTAATTTCGTACACCGGGGAGCTGTTTTTT; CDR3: CASSLISYTGELFF
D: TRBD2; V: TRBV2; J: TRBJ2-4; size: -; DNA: TGTGCCAGCAGTGATGACGGGACTATAAACATTCAGTACTTC; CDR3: CASSDDGTINIQYF
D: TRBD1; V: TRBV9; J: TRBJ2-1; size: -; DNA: TGTGCCAGCACCTACGGGACAGGGGGCAGTGAGCAGTTCTTC; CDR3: CASTYGTGGSEQFF
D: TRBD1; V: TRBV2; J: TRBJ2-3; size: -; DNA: TGTGCCAGCAGTGAGCGGACAGGGTCGGGAGATACGCAGTATTTT; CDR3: CASSERTGSGDTQYF
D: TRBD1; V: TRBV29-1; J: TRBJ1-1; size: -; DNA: TGCAGCGTTGTAACCAGGGGGGCTGAAGCTTTCTTT; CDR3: CSVVTRGAEAFF
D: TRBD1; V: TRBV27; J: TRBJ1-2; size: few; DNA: TGTGCCAGCAGTTTATCTCGGGACAGGGCTAATGGCTACACCTTC; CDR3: CASSLSRDRANGYTF
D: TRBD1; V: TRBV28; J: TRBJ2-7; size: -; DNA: TGTGCCAGCAGTTTCGCGACAGGGACCTACGAGCAGTACTTC; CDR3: CASSFATGTYEQYF
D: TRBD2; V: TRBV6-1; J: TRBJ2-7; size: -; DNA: TGTGCCAGCAGCCGTAAGCGGGGGCTGACTAAAGAGCAGTACTTC; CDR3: CASSRKRGLTKEQYF
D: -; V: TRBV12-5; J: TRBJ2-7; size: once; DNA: TGTGCTAGTGCGGGTACAAGGTACTGGGACGAGCAGTACTTC; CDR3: CASAGTRYWDEQYF
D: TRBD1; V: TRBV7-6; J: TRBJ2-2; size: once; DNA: TGTGCCAGCAGCCCAGGACAGGATGGCGGGGAGCTGTTTTTT; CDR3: CASSPGQDGGELFF
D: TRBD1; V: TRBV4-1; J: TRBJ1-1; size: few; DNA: TGCGCCAGCAGCCCCGGGGGACAGGGGTTGACTGAAGCTTTCTTT; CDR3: CASSPGGQGLTEAFF
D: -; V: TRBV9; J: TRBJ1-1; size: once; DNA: TGTGCCAGCAGCGTAGGGGGCTTCCCCGGGACTGAAGCTTTCTTT; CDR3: CASSVGGFPGTEAFF
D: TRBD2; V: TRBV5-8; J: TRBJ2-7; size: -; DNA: TGTGCCAGCAATCCAGGACTAGCGGGAGGTATCTCCTACGAGCAGTACTTC; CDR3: CASNPGLAGGISYEQYF
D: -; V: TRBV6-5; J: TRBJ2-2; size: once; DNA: TGTGCCAGCAGGTTTTTACTATACGGGGAGCTGTTTTTT; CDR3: CASRFLLYGELFF
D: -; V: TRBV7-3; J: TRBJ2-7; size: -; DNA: TGTGCCAGCAGCTTGGGGGCGCCGGCTTCTTACGAGCAGTACTTC; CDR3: CASSLGAPASYEQYF
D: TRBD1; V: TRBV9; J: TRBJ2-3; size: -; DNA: TGTGCCAGCAGCAGACTACCGGGACAGCAGGATACGCAGTATTTT; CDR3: CASSRLPGQQDTQYF
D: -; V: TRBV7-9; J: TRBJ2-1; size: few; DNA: TGTGCCAGCAGCTTAGGGGCGGGGTCCTACAATGAGCAGTTCTTC; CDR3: CASSLGAGSYNEQFF
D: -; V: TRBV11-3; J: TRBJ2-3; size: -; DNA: TGTGCCAGCAGCTTAGATCACACCACAGATACGCAGTATTTT; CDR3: CASSLDHTTDTQYF